Presented here are 8 T cell receptor beta chains from one specimen sequenced in a study of blood T cell repertoires in COVID-19. Sequenced by immunoSEQ multiplex PCR; TCRdb stores in-frame clones only, minus some. The sample has 150,000 or so clones; 88% are singletons. Specimen: peripheral blood. The receptor set was obtained from a human donor in a cohort sampled during active COVID-19.

The chain links TRBV11-3 to TRBJ2-1; 12 positions match TRBD2. This CDR3 has 15 residues. The V segment lost 5 bases and the J segment 7 bases; nucleotides outside the gene matches: 6. Germline lookup yields CDR1 SGHNT and CDR2 YENEEA. In DNA form, the CDR3 reads TGTGCCAGCAGCCTAGCGGGAGGGCCCTCGAATGAGCAGTTCTTC. Its translation: CASSLAGGPSNEQFF.

The chain uses TRBV6-4 and TRBJ2-1, with 13 bases matching TRBD2. Germline CDR1 reads MRHNA; CDR2 reads SNTAGT. Losses at the gene ends were 2 bases for V and 6 bases for J; bases not matched to a gene: 1. The CDR3 spans 15 residues. DNA for the CDR3: TGTGCCAGCAGTGACACTAGCGGGGGGGCCAATGAGCAGTTCTTC. Its translation: CASSDTSGGANEQFF.

This rearrangement joins TRBV5-4 to TRBJ2-6; TRBD2 might be the D (6 bases). The CDR3 runs to 15 residues. Per the germline V gene, CDR1 is SGHNT and CDR2 is YYREEE (reference sequence). V shed 4 bases and J shed 0 bases, with 8 bases lying between them. The CDR3 sequence is CASSLSGSGANVLTF. Written as DNA, the CDR3 is TGTGCCAGCAGCCTTAGCGGCTCTGGGGCCAACGTCCTGACTTTC.

The chain combines TRBV18 with TRBJ2-7; 7 nucleotides match TRBD1. CDR1 is KGHSH, CDR2 LQKENI, per germline. The CDR3 length is 13 residues. V shed 4 bases, J shed 13 bases, and the junction held 13 bases outside the gene matches. CDR3 in DNA: TGTGCCAGCTCACGCGTTCTAGGGGACAGTGGATACTTC. This codes for CASSRVLGDSGYF.

The chain joins TRBV4-3 to TRBJ2-2, with 7 bases lining up with TRBD1. CDR1 is LGHNA and CDR2 is YSLEER in the germline V gene. Unmatched junction bases numbered 15, after V lost 0 bases and J lost 5 bases. This CDR3 has 19 residues. CDR3 protein: CASSQDPDRAPTRTGELFF. Written as DNA, the CDR3 is TGCGCCAGCAGCCAAGATCCCGACAGGGCCCCTACTCGGACCGGGGAGCTGTTTTTT.

The rearrangement links TRBV21-1 to TRBJ1-6; the table's D call, TRBD1, has no DNA check behind it. TRBV21-1 counts as a pseudogene. The CDR3 covers 17 residues. The CDR3 protein is CASSKSWDREHNSPLHF. Written as DNA, the CDR3 is TGTGCCAGCAGCAAAAGTTGGGACAGGGAACATAATTCACCCCTCCACTTT.

The CDR3 region is CASSLVREFEQFF. DNA of the CDR3: TGTGCCAGCAGCTTAGTTCGGGAGTTTGAGCAGTTCTTC. The chain employs TRBV7-2 and TRBJ2-1; D may be TRBD2 (6 bases). The CDR3 loop spans 13 amino acids. CDR1 and CDR2 from the germline V gene are SGHTA and FQGNSA. V shed 1 base and J shed 9 bases, with 10 bases lying between them.

This clone has only a few counts. The rearrangement uses TRBV27 and TRBJ1-1; TRBD1 is a possible D gene (5 bases). Looked up from germline, CDR1 is MNHEY and CDR2 is SMNVEV (reference sequence). The CDR3 spans 14 residues. Trimming left V 11 bases short and J 5 bases short, with 21 bases between. CDR3 sequence reads: CAGTTENLGTEAFF. CDR3 coding DNA: TGTGCCGGCACGACAGAAAACCTGGGGACTGAAGCTTTCTTT.